Below, 25 T cell receptor beta chains from the same sample are listed, as sequenced in a study of T cells after yellow fever vaccination. TCRdb passed the 5' RACE reads through MiXCR, listing each CDR3 protein once. Of over 300,000 distinct CDR3 sequences listed, roughly 6.8% are singletons. The starting material was PBMCs, obtained about 49 days after the first yellow fever vaccination. Receptors originate from a man in his late teens or twenties who received the YFV17D yellow fever vaccine.

This clonotype has just a few counts. The gene calls are TRBV5-1 and TRBJ1-2; TRBD1 agrees at 10 bases. Trimming at V came to 7 bases and at J to 7 bases, leaving 7 bases not matched to a gene. This CDR3 region has 13 residues. The germline gives CDR1 SGHRS, CDR2 YFSETQ. The CDR3 DNA reads TGCGCCAGCTTTTCCGGGACAGGGGCTGGCTACACCTTC. Its protein product is CASFSGTGAGYTF.

This clonotype showed up just a few times. The chain joins TRBV19 to TRBJ1-6; 7 nucleotides line up with TRBD1. CDR1 LNHDA and CDR2 SQIVND come from the germline V gene (reference sequence). This CDR3 contains 15 residues. Trimming at V came to 6 bases and at J to 6 bases, leaving 8 bases not matched to a gene. Here the CDR3 DNA reads TGTGCCAGTAGCGTCTTACAGGGGACTAATTCACCCCTCCACTTT. This sequence encodes CASSVLQGTNSPLHF.

The V gene is TRBV7-2, the J gene TRBJ1-5; no clear D. The CDR3 sequence is 15 residues long. With 5 bases removed from V and 7 bases from J, the gap between germline ends came to 18 bases. CDR1 and CDR2 (germline): SGHTA, FQGNSA. CDR3 region: CASSRMGAGSQPQHF. The CDR3 nucleotides read TGTGCCAGCAGCCGAATGGGAGCGGGGTCCCAGCCCCAGCATTTT.

In its sample, this clonotype was seen a few times. J is TRBJ1-4 and V is TRBV20-1; weak D call: TRBD1 (5 bases). CDR1 is DFQATT and CDR2 is SNEGSKA in the germline V gene (reference sequence). The V and J ends lost 0 bases and 7 bases respectively, with 24 bases between them. The length of the CDR3 is 18 residues. CDR3 residues: CSARDQLLSMRRGEKLFF. Here the CDR3 DNA reads TGCAGTGCTAGAGATCAGCTACTATCGATGAGAAGGGGTGAAAAACTGTTTTTT.

At least ten counts were recorded for this clonotype. The chain is built from TRBV29-1 and TRBJ1-1; 7 nucleotides align to TRBD1. V shed 4 bases, J shed 6 bases, and the junction held 5 bases outside the gene matches. Germline V gives CDR1 SQVTM, CDR2 ANQGSEA. The CDR3 consists of 12 residues. This CDR3 is CSVAGGRAEAFF. The CDR3 DNA is TGCAGCGTTGCAGGGGGACGAGCTGAAGCTTTCTTT.

The rearrangement links TRBV7-2 to TRBJ1-3; D is possibly TRBD1 (5 bases). Germline CDR1 is SGHTA and CDR2 is FQGNSA. CDR3 length: 15 residues. Trimming took off 5 bases at V and 0 bases at J, with 11 bases between the two ends. CDR3 sequence (DNA): TGTGCCAGCAGCATTGGACAATTCTCTGGAAACACCATATATTTT. Translated: CASSIGQFSGNTIYF.

Only a few counts were recorded for this clonotype. This chain connects TRBV11-2 to TRBJ2-1; 7 bases agree with TRBD1. The junction had 12 bases not matched to a gene; V was cut back by 5 bases and J by 2 bases. CDR1 and CDR2 from the germline V gene are SGHAT and FQNNGV. This CDR3 is built from 17 residues. The CDR3: CASSIKGSGTAYNEQFF. DNA of the CDR3: TGTGCCAGCAGCATCAAGGGGTCCGGGACAGCCTACAATGAGCAGTTCTTC.

This clonotype was counted only a few times. V and J are TRBV15 and TRBJ2-2, with D perhaps TRBD1 (6 bases). CDR3 length equals 17 residues. Germline V gives CDR1 LNHNV, CDR2 YYDKDF (reference sequence). Between the trimmed V and J ends, which lost 2 bases and 5 bases, there was a span of 18 bases. CDR3 DNA: TGTGCCACCAGCAGATGGTCAGGGGAAAGGAGAACCGGGGAGCTGTTTTTT. The encoded protein is CATSRWSGERRTGELFF.

The table lists this clonotype with a few counts. The J gene is TRBJ1-1, the V gene TRBV12-3 or TRBV12-4; D may be TRBD1 (6 bases). V lost 7 bases and J 5 bases, leaving 14 bases between the germline ends. The CDR3 extends over 13 amino acids. The CDR3 reads CASTTQGRTEAFF. CDR3 in DNA: TGTGCCAGCACCACGCAGGGGCGTACTGAAGCTTTCTTT.

This clonotype appeared a single time. A single base separates this from a much larger clone, so it may be a read error. The rearrangement joins TRBV7-3 to TRBJ2-2; tentatively, D is TRBD2 (5 bases). The CDR3 runs to 13 residues. Germline assignment: CDR1 SGHTA and CDR2 FQGTGA. The CDR3 nucleotides are TGTGCCAGCAGCCGAGCGATCCCCGGGGAGCTGGTTTTT. It encodes CASSRAIPGELVF.

This clonotype was observed a handful of times. This chain connects TRBV3-1 to TRBJ1-2; D is undetermined. The V gene lost 1 base and the J gene lost 10 bases, with 7 bases spanning the gap. The CDR3 totals 11 residues. Germline CDR1 and CDR2: LGHDT and YNNKEL (reference sequence). In nucleotides, the CDR3 is TGTGCCAGCAGCCAAGGTGGCGTCTACACCTTC. Translated, it gives CASSQGGVYTF.

V gene TRBV27 combines with J gene TRBJ1-5; possible D gene TRBD1, 5 bases. The CDR3 totals 17 residues. CDR1 and CDR2 from the germline V gene are MNHEY and SMNVEV (reference sequence). Trimming stripped 5 bases from V and 6 bases from J, with 23 bases between. CDR3 nucleotide sequence: TGTGCCAGCAGTAGCACCTCGGGGGTCTCCTTCGGTCAGCCCCAGCATTTT. It translates to CASSSTSGVSFGQPQHF.

This clonotype was counted ten times or more. V and J are TRBV4-1 and TRBJ2-7; D gene ambiguous. CDR3 size: 16 residues. The V end lost 1 base, the J end lost 3 bases, and 16 bases lay between the germline ends. Germline loops: CDR1 MGHRA, CDR2 YSYEKL. In nucleotides, the CDR3 is TGCGCCAGCAGCCAAGTTAACCTCAACCAAATCTACGAGCAGTACTTC. This gives the protein CASSQVNLNQIYEQYF.

This clonotype has a count of ten or more. The chain employs TRBV7-3 and TRBJ2-3; 8 bases are shared with TRBD1. Looked up from germline, CDR1 is SGHTA and CDR2 is FQGTGA. V lost 2 bases and J lost 4; bases outside the gene matches: 5. The CDR3 runs to 15 residues. The CDR3 here is CASSLQGASSDTQYF. CDR3 DNA: TGTGCCAGCAGCTTACAGGGGGCGAGCTCAGATACGCAGTATTTT.

Many counts were recorded for this clonotype. The chain joins TRBV5-1 to TRBJ2-3; 8 bases align to TRBD2. The CDR3 spans 16 residues. Trimming cost V 4 bases and J 4 bases; bases outside gene matches: 11. CDR1 SGHRS and CDR2 YFSETQ come from the germline V gene. CDR3 protein: CASSPSIAGFPDTQYF. The CDR3, as DNA: TGCGCCAGCAGCCCCAGTATAGCGGGGTTCCCAGATACGCAGTATTTT.

This clonotype came up a few times. The chain employs TRBV7-2 and TRBJ1-6; D is undetermined. V dropped 3 bases and J dropped 5 bases, with 14 bases sitting between them. The CDR3 contains 16 residues. Germline CDR1 and CDR2: SGHTA and FQGNSA. CDR3 protein: CASSFVSDTHNSPLHF. CDR3 nucleotide sequence: TGTGCCAGCAGCTTCGTCTCAGACACCCATAATTCACCCCTCCACTTT.

V is TRBV29-1 and J is TRBJ2-7; 7 bases are a match to TRBD1. Germline CDR1 and CDR2: SQVTM and ANQGSEA. The CDR3 runs to 13 residues. CDR3 in DNA: TGCAACGTCGAGACAGGGTCGGCTTACGAGCAGTACTTC. Amino acid sequence: CNVETGSAYEQYF.

J is TRBJ1-5 and V is TRBV7-9; TRBD1 is a possible D gene (6 bases). CDR3 size: 14 residues. Trimming took 2 bases from V and 6 from J, leaving 11 bases between them. Germline V gene lookup returns CDR1 SEHNR and CDR2 FQNEAQ (reference sequence). In DNA form, the CDR3 reads TGTGCCAGCAGCTTATCGACAGGAATTCAGCCCCAGCATTTT. Protein product: CASSLSTGIQPQHF.

The table lists this clonotype with many counts. This chain joins TRBV4-3 and TRBJ2-7, with a weak D call TRBD1 (5 bases). The germline V and J ends were trimmed by 1 base and 1 base, with 23 bases remaining between them. The CDR3 runs 19 residues. Germline V gene sequence: CDR1 LGHNA, CDR2 YSLEER. CDR3 in DNA: TGCGCCAGCAGCCAAGGGGGCGCTCAGGGCGCACGAAATTCCTACGAGCAGTACGTC. It specifies CASSQGGAQGARNSYEQYV.

The chain is built from TRBV12-3 or TRBV12-4 and TRBJ1-3; D unresolved. V was cut by 6 bases and J by 2 bases, with 11 bases left in between. There are 14 residues in the CDR3. The CDR3 protein is CASSPLLAGNTIYF. CDR3 in DNA: TGTGCCAGCAGCCCCCTTTTGGCTGGAAACACCATATATTTT.

This clonotype showed up just a few times. The chain employs TRBV30 and TRBJ1-2, with D unresolved. The CDR3 covers 11 residues. The V and J ends lost 3 bases and 4 bases respectively, with 6 bases between them. Germline lookup yields CDR1 GTSNPN and CDR2 SVGIG (reference sequence). This CDR3 is CAWSHPYGYTF. The DNA for the CDR3 is TGTGCCTGGAGCCACCCCTATGGCTACACCTTC. The full variable domain, with the rest looked up from reference TRBV30 and TRBJ1-2, is SQTIHQWPATLVQPVGSPLSLECTVEGTSNPNLYWYRQAAGRGLQLLFYSVGIGQISSEVPQNLSASRPQDRQFILSSKKLLLSDSGFYLCAWSHPYGYTFGSGTRLTVV.

This clonotype was seen a handful of times. The gene calls are TRBV20-1 and TRBJ2-1; TRBD1 matches 9 bases. CDR1 is DFQATT and CDR2 is SNEGSKA in the germline V gene (reference sequence). The CDR3 consists of 13 residues. Germline trimming cut 5 bases from V and 9 bases from J; bases unmatched to any gene: 8. Here the CDR3 reads CSAPMDRGSEQFF. The CDR3, as DNA: TGCAGTGCTCCAATGGACAGGGGTTCTGAGCAGTTCTTC.

This clonotype was detected only a few times. V usage is TRBV25-1 and J usage is TRBJ1-4, with 10 nucleotides matching TRBD1. There are 16 residues in the CDR3. Trimming at V came to 3 bases and at J to 0 bases, leaving 1 base not matched to a gene. The germline CDR1 and CDR2 sequences are MGHDK and SYGVNS. CDR3 amino acids: CASSEDRGATNEKLFF. For the CDR3, the DNA is TGTGCCAGCAGTGAGGACAGGGGGGCAACTAATGAAAAACTGTTTTTT.

The table lists this clonotype with a few counts. The J gene is TRBJ2-2, the V gene TRBV5-4; 10 nucleotides agree with TRBD1. CDR3 length: 17 amino acids. In germline, CDR1 is SGHNT, CDR2 YYREEE (reference sequence). J was trimmed by 5 bases and V by 4 bases; bases with no gene match: 11. The CDR3 reads CASSHAGRTGGTGELFF. In DNA, the CDR3 is TGTGCCAGCAGCCATGCGGGTCGGACAGGGGGGACCGGGGAGCTGTTTTTT.

The rearrangement uses TRBV5-1 and TRBJ2-1, with D perhaps matching TRBD1 (5 bases). This CDR3 contains 14 residues. Trimming removed 1 base at V and 5 bases at J, with 10 bases between. CDR1 SGHRS and CDR2 YFSETQ come from the germline V gene. CDR3 coding DNA: TGCGCCAGCAGCTTGTCACACAGGAACAATGAGCAGTTCTTC. It is translated as CASSLSHRNNEQFF. The variable domain in full, completed from reference TRBV5-1 and TRBJ2-1, reads KAGVTQTPRYLIKTRGQQVTLSCSPISGHRSVSWYQQTPGQGLQFLFEYFSETQRNKGNFPGRFSGRQFSNSRSEMNVSTLELGDSALYLCASSLSHRNNEQFFGPGTRLTVL.